The source of this T cell receptor beta chain is a study of glioma-infiltrating T cells after dendritic cell vaccination. Study context: At biweekly intervals, patients got three intradermal dendritic cell vaccine injections.

The CDR3 consists of 16 residues. Germline lookup yields CDR1 SSHAT and CDR2 FNYEAQ (reference sequence). Time point reported: after dendritic cell vaccination, including at tumor progression/relapse. All glioblastoma patients lacked an isocitrate dehydrogenase mutation. The immunoSEQ assay amplified TCRB CDR3 from up to roughly 2 ug DNA. TCRdb's table, derived via immunoSEQ multiplex PCR, lists solely in-frame clones and lacks some. The sample has 65,000 or so clones, around 86% seen once. In regard to this clone: Its ends do not fully match the called genes, so a read error is possible.

This receptor was obtained from a human donor with glioblastoma. This specimen consisted of blood, obtained after dendritic cell vaccination. The chain recombines TRBV7-7 with TRBJ2-5; TRBD2 might be the D (5 bases). The CDR3 region has the DNA TGTGCTAGCAGCCCAGATGTGTATCGGCGGGCAGAGACCCAGTACTTC. This gives the protein CASSPDVYRRAETQYF. The full variable domain, with the rest looked up from reference TRBV7-7 and TRBJ2-5, is GAGVSQSPRYKVTKRGQDVTLRCDPISSHATLYWYQQALGQGPEFLTYFNYEAQPDKSGLPSDRFSAERPEGSISTLTIQRTEQRDSAMYRCASSPDVYRRAETQYFGPGTRLLVL.